This T cell receptor (beta chain) was identified during a study of blood T cell repertoires in COVID-19. V lost 5 bases and J 5 bases, leaving 16 bases between the germline ends. Germline V gene lookup returns CDR1 GTSNPN and CDR2 SVGIG (reference sequence). The CDR3 extends over 14 amino acids. Sequencing was performed with immunoSEQ multiplex PCR; in TCRdb, only in-frame clones are kept and a portion is missing. In the table there are 180,000 or so clones, 89% of which are singletons. V is TRBV30 and J is TRBJ2-1; possible D gene TRBD1, 5 bases. This sequence originates from a woman aged 40 to 49 with acute COVID-19. Sequences were obtained from PBMCs or T cells enriched from blood (not recorded which). Here the CDR3 DNA reads TGTGCCTGGCGCCCCCTGACAGTCCACAATGAGCAGTTCTTC. Amino acid sequence: CAWRPLTVHNEQFF.